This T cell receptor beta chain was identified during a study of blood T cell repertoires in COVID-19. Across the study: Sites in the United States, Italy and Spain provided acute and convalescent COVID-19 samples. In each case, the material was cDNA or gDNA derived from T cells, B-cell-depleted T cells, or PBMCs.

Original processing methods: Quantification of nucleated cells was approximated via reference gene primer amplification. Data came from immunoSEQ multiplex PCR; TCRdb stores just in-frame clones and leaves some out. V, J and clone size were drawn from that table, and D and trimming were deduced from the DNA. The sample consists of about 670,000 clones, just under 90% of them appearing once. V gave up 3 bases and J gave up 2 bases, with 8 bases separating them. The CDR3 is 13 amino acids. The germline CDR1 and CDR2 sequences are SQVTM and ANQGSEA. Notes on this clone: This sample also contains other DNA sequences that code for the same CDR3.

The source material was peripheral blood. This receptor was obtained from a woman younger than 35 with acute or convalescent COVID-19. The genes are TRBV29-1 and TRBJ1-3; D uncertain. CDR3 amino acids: CSVESGTGNTIYF. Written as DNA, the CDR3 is TGCAGCGTTGAGAGCGGAACTGGAAACACCATATATTTT.